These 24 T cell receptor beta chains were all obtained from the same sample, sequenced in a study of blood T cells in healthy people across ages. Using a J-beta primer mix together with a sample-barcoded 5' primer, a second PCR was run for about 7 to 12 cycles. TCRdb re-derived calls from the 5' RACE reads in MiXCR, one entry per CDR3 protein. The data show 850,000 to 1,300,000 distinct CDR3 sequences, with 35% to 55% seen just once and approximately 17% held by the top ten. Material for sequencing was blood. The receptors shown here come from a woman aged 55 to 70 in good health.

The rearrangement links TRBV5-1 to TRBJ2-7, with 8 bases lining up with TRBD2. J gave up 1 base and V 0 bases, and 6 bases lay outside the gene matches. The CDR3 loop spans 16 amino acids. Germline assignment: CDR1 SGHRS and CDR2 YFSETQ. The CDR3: CASSLAGGLPSYEQYF. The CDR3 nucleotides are TGCGCCAGCAGCTTGGCGGGAGGGTTACCATCCTACGAGCAGTACTTC.

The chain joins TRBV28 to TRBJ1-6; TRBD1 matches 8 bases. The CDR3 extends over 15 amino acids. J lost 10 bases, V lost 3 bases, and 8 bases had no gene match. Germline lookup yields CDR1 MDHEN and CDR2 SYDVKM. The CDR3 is CASSLPTGAGSPLHF. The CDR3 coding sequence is TGTGCCAGCAGTTTGCCGACAGGGGCAGGGTCACCCCTCCACTTT.

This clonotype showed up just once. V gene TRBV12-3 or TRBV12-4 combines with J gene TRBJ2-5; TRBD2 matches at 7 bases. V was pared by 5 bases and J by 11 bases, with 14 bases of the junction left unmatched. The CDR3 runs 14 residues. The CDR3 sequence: CASSARGRADVQYF. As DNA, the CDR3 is TGTGCCAGCAGTGCTAGAGGGAGGGCAGACGTGCAGTACTTC.

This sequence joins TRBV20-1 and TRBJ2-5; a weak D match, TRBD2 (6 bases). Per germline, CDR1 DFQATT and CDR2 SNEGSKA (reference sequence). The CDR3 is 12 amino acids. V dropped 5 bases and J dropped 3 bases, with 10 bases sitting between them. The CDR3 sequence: CSAVGGEETQYF. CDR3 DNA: TGCAGTGCTGTAGGAGGGGAAGAGACCCAGTACTTC.

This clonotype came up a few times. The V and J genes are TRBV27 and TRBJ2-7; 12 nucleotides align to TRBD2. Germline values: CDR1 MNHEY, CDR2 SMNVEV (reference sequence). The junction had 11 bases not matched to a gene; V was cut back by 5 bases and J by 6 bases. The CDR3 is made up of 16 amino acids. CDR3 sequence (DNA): TGTGCCAGCAGTCCCCCACTAGCGGGAGGTACTCGCGAGCAGTACTTC. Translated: CASSPPLAGGTREQYF.

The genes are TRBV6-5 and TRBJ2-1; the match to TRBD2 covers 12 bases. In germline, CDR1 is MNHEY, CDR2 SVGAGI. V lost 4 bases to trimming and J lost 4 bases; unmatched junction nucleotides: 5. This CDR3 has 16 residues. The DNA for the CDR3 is TGTGCCAGCAGTTCCGGGACTAGCGGGTTTTACAATGAGCAGTTCTTC. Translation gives CASSSGTSGFYNEQFF.

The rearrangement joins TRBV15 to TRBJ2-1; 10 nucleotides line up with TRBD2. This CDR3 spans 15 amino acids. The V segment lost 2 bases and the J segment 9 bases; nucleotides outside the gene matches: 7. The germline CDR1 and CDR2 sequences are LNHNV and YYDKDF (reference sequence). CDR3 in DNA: TGTGCCACCAGCAGAATCCTAGCGGGAGCCGGTGAGCAGTTCTTC. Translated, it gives CATSRILAGAGEQFF.

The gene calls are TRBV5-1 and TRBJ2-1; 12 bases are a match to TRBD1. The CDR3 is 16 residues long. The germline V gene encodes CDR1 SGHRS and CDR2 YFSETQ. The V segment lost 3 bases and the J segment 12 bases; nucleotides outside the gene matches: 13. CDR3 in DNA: TGCGCCAGCAGCTCAATCACCGGGACAGGGGGCCTGGCGCAGTTCTTC. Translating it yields CASSSITGTGGLAQFF.

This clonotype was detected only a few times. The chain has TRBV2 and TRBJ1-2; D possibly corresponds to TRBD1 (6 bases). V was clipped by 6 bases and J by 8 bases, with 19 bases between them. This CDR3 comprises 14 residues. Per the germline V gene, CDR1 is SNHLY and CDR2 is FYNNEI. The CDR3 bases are TGTGCCAGCAGGACACTATCCGGGACACCGGGCTACACCTTC. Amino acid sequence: CASRTLSGTPGYTF.

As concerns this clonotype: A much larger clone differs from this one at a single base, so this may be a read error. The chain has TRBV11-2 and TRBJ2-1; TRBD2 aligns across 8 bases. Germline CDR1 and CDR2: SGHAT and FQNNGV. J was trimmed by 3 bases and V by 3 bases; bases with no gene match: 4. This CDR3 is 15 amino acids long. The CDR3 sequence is CASSFGTRGYNEQFF. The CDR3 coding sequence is TGTGCCAGCAGCTTCGGGACTAGGGGCTACAATGAGCAGTTCTTC.

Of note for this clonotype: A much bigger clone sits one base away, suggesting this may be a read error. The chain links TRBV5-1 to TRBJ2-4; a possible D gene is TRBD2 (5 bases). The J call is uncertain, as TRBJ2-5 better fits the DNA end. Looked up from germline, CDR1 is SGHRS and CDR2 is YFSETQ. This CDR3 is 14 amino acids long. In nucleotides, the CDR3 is TGCGCCAGCAGTGCAGACGCCCGAGGGGAGACCCAGTACTTC. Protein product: CASSADARGETQYF.

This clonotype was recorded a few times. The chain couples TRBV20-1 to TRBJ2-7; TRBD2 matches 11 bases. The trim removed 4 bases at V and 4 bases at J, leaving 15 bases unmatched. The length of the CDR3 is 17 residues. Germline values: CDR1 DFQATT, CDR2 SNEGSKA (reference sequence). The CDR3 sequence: CSAIEGKRLAGMYEQYF. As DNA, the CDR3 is TGCAGTGCTATAGAAGGGAAGAGACTAGCGGGAATGTACGAGCAGTACTTC.

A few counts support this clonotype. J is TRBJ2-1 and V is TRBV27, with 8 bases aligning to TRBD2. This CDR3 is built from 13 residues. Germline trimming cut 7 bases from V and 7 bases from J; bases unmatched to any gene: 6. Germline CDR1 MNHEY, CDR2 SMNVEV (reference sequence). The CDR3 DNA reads TGTGCCAGCAAGGCGGGAGGAGGTAATGAGCAGTTCTTC. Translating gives CASKAGGGNEQFF.

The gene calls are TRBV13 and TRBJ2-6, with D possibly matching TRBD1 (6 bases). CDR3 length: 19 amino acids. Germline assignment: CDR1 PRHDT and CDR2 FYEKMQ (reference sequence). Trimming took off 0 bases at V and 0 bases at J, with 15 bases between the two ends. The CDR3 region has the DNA TGTGCCAGCAGCTTAGGCACACAGGGTCCCCTCTCTGGGGCCAACGTCCTGACTTTC. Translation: CASSLGTQGPLSGANVLTF.

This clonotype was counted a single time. In DNA form, the CDR3 reads TGTGCCAGCAGTTTAGCGCCCGAGGGAAACTATGGCTACACCTTC. Protein product: CASSLAPEGNYGYTF. The rearrangement links TRBV12-3 or TRBV12-4 to TRBJ1-2, with D hard to call. V was trimmed by 0 bases and J by 2 bases, leaving 10 bases between them. The CDR3 contains 15 residues.

Here the CDR3 DNA reads TGTGCCAGCAGTAAGAGACAGGCTAGCTCCTACAATGAGCAGTTCTTC. Protein: CASSKRQASSYNEQFF. This sequence joins TRBV6-1 and TRBJ2-1, with D perhaps TRBD1 (6 bases). V was cut by 5 bases and J by 0 bases, with 14 bases left in between. CDR3 length: 16 amino acids. Germline V gene lookup returns CDR1 MNHNS and CDR2 SASEGT.

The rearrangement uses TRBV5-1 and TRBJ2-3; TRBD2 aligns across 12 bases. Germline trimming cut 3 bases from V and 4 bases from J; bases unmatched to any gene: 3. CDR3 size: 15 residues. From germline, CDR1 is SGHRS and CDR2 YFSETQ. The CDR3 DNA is TGCGCCAGCAGCTCTAGCGGGAGGGTCCCAGATACGCAGTATTTT. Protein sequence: CASSSSGRVPDTQYF.

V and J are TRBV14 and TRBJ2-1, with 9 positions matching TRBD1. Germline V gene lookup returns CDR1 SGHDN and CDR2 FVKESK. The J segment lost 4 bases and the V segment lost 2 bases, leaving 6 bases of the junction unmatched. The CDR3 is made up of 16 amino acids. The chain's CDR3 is CASSQLQGAGYNEQFF. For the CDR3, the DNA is TGTGCCAGCAGCCAACTACAGGGGGCCGGGTACAATGAGCAGTTCTTC.

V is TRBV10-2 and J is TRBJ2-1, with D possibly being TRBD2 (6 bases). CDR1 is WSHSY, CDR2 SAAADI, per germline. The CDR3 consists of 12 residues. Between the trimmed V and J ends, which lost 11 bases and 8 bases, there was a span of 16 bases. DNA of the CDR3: TGCGCCGTCCGGGGGTTGACCCATGAGCAGTTCTTC. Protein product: CAVRGLTHEQFF.

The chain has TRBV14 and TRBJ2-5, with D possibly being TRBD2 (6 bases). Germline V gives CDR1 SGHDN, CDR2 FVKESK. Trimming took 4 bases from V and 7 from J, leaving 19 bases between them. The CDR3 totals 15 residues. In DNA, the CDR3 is TGTGCCAGCAGCCCCTCCTCGGGGGTGAAGGGGACCCAGTACTTC. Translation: CASSPSSGVKGTQYF.

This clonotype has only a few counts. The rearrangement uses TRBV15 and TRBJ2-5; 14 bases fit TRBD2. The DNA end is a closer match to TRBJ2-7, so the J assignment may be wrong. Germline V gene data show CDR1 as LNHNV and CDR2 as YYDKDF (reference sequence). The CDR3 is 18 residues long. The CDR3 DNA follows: TGTGCCACCAGCAGAGGTCACAGGGGACTAGCGGGAGCCTACGAGCAGTACTTC. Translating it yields CATSRGHRGLAGAYEQYF.

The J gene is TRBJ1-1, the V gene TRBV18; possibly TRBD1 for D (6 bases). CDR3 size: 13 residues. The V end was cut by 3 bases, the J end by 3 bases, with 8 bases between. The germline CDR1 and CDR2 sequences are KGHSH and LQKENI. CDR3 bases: TGTGCCAGCTCACCCCAGGGGTACACTGAAGCTTTCTTT. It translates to CASSPQGYTEAFF.

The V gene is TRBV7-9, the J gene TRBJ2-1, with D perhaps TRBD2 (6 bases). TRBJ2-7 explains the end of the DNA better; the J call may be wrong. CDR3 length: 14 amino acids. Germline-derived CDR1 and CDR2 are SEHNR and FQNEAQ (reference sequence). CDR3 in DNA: TGTGCCAGCAGGGCGCGGGACTCCTACAATGAGCAGTACTTC. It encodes CASRARDSYNEQYF.

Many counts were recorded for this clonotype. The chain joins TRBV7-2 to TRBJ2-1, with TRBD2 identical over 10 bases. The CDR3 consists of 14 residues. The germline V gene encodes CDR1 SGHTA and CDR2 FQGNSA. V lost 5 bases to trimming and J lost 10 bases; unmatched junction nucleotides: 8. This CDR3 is CASSTSGMVYEQFF. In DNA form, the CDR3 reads TGTGCCAGCAGCACTAGCGGGATGGTGTACGAGCAGTTCTTC.